Below are 15 T cell receptor beta chains sequenced from a single sample in a study of early T cells in non-severe SARS-CoV-2 infection. Via MiXCR, TCRdb re-called the 5' RACE reads, giving one row per CDR3 protein. Of tens of thousands of distinct CDR3 sequences in the sample, approximately 12% were seen once. Sequencing input: whole blood. The receptor set was obtained from an adult who was a healthcare worker with PCR-confirmed SARS-CoV-2 infection or an uninfected control (not recorded which).

The chain uses TRBV20-1 and TRBJ2-3; TRBD2 matches 8 bases. This CDR3 has 15 amino acids. The trim removed 0 bases at V and 1 base at J, leaving 3 bases unmatched. Germline V gene data show CDR1 as DFQATT and CDR2 as SNEGSKA (reference sequence). The CDR3, as DNA: TGCAGTGCTAGAGATATCGGGGGGGGCACAGATACGCAGTATTTT. Amino acids: CSARDIGGGTDTQYF.

This clonotype was observed at least ten times. The rearrangement links TRBV5-1 to TRBJ2-2; TRBD2 aligns across 12 bases. The germline gives CDR1 SGHRS, CDR2 YFSETQ. J was trimmed by 6 bases and V by 5 bases; bases with no gene match: 8. The CDR3 spans 16 residues. CDR3 protein: CASSQLTSGSSGELFF. The CDR3 bases are TGCGCCAGCAGTCAGTTGACTAGCGGGAGCTCCGGGGAGCTGTTTTTT. Variable domain in full (rest from reference TRBV5-1 and TRBJ2-2): KAGVTQTPRYLIKTRGQQVTLSCSPISGHRSVSWYQQTPGQGLQFLFEYFSETQRNKGNFPGRFSGRQFSNSRSEMNVSTLELGDSALYLCASSQLTSGSSGELFFGEGSRLTVL.

This clonotype was found many times. The genes are TRBV20-1 and TRBJ2-1, with 13 nucleotides matching TRBD2. Germline CDR1 is DFQATT and CDR2 is SNEGSKA (reference sequence). V gave up 4 bases and J gave up 4 bases; unmatched junction bases: 1. CDR3 length equals 14 residues. CDR3: CSAKGLAGYNEQFF. CDR3 DNA: TGCAGTGCTAAGGGACTAGCGGGGTACAATGAGCAGTTCTTC.

This clonotype was seen at least ten times. This chain joins TRBV28 and TRBJ1-2, with 7 bases that match TRBD1. Trimming removed 5 bases from V and 4 bases from J; junction bases left unmatched: 10. CDR3 length: 15 amino acids. Germline CDR1 reads MDHEN; CDR2 reads SYDVKM. CDR3 sequence (DNA): TGTGCCAGCAGTCCCACAGGGGTGAAAGTCTATGGCTACACCTTC. Amino acids: CASSPTGVKVYGYTF.

This clonotype was seen a few times. The chain combines TRBV5-6 with TRBJ1-6; 9 nucleotides match TRBD1. This CDR3 contains 14 residues. CDR1 SGHDT and CDR2 YYEEEE come from the germline V gene. The junction had 7 bases not matched to a gene; V was cut back by 2 bases and J by 13 bases. The CDR3 bases are TGTGCCAGCAGCTTTAGGGACAGGGCCGCGCCCCTCCACTTT. It translates to CASSFRDRAAPLHF.

This clonotype was counted between two and nine times. The chain combines TRBV27 with TRBJ2-3; 7 bases line up with TRBD2. The trim removed 2 bases at V and 3 bases at J, leaving 8 bases unmatched. This CDR3 contains 16 residues. CDR1 and CDR2 (germline): MNHEY, SMNVEV (reference sequence). The CDR3: CASSLVTGGWTDTQYF. The CDR3 DNA sequence: TGTGCCAGCAGTTTAGTAACGGGGGGTTGGACAGATACGCAGTATTTT.

This clonotype was seen repeatedly, ten times or more. This chain joins TRBV27 and TRBJ2-3; 7 nucleotides match TRBD2. V shed 7 bases and J 2 bases; nucleotides not matched to a gene: 6. CDR1 and CDR2 (germline): MNHEY, SMNVEV (reference sequence). The CDR3 is 14 amino acids. The CDR3 is CASTPSGYTDTQYF. CDR3 nucleotides: TGTGCCAGCACCCCTAGCGGCTACACAGATACGCAGTATTTT.

The table lists this clonotype with many counts. The chain employs TRBV28 and TRBJ1-5; D uncertain. CDR3 size: 15 residues. Germline CDR1 MDHEN, CDR2 SYDVKM. V was pared by 4 bases and J by 4 bases, with 14 bases between. The CDR3 sequence: CASSYDRGRNQPQHF. Written as DNA, the CDR3 is TGTGCCAGCAGTTACGACCGAGGCCGGAATCAGCCCCAGCATTTT.

This clonotype showed up many times. This rearrangement joins TRBV27 to TRBJ1-2; 7 bases fit TRBD1. The germline CDR1 and CDR2 sequences are MNHEY and SMNVEV (reference sequence). After removal of 6 bases from V and 8 bases from J, the junction contained 6 bases not matched to a gene. The CDR3 extends over 12 amino acids. The DNA for the CDR3 is TGTGCCAGCAGGCATCAGGGGGAAGGCTACACCTTC. Its protein product is CASRHQGEGYTF.

The J gene is TRBJ1-1, the V gene TRBV3-1; D not certain. Germline CDR1 reads LGHDT; CDR2 reads YNNKEL (reference sequence). Trimming stripped 2 bases from V and 8 bases from J, with 9 bases between. The CDR3 covers 12 residues. The CDR3 protein is CASSQRTAEAFF. For the CDR3, the DNA is TGTGCCAGCAGCCAACGGACCGCAGAAGCTTTCTTT.

This clonotype has at least ten counts. The chain employs TRBV7-9 and TRBJ2-2, with 7 positions matching TRBD1. With 6 bases clipped from V and 1 base from J, the junction kept 8 bases outside the gene matches. Germline CDR1 is SEHNR and CDR2 is FQNEAQ (reference sequence). The CDR3 sequence is 16 residues long. The CDR3 nucleotides are TGTGCCAGCAGAAATAAAACAGGGGTGAACACCGGGGAGCTGTTTTTT. It specifies CASRNKTGVNTGELFF.

This clonotype was detected many times. This chain connects TRBV7-2 to TRBJ2-2, with 10 bases fitting TRBD2. V dropped 7 bases and J dropped 5; count of bases not matched to a gene: 7. In germline, CDR1 is SGHTA, CDR2 FQGNSA. The CDR3 is made up of 15 amino acids. The CDR3 nucleotides read TGTGCCAGCACCCCTAGCGGGGGCGGTACCGGGGAGCTGTTTTTT. Residues: CASTPSGGGTGELFF. The full variable domain, with the rest looked up from reference TRBV7-2 and TRBJ2-2, is GAGVSQSPSNKVTEKGKDVELRCDPISGHTALYWYRQSLGQGLEFLIYFQGNSAPDKSGLPSDRFSAERTGGSVSTLTIQRTQQEDSAVYLCASTPSGGGTGELFFGEGSRLTVL.

This clonotype was observed many times. The chain links TRBV11-2 to TRBJ2-4, with a weak D call TRBD2 (6 bases). In germline, CDR1 is SGHAT, CDR2 FQNNGV. Deletions cut 4 bases from V and 1 base from J, with 20 bases between. CDR3 length equals 18 residues. Written as DNA, the CDR3 is TGTGCCAGCAGCTCCCTCCGGTTGACTAGATCGGCCAAAAACATTCAGTACTTC. It specifies CASSSLRLTRSAKNIQYF. The variable domain in full, completed from reference TRBV11-2 and TRBJ2-4, reads EAGVAQSPRYKIIEKRQSVAFWCNPISGHATLYWYQQILGQGPKLLIQFQNNGVVDDSQLPKDRFSAERLKGVDSTLKIQPAKLEDSAVYLCASSSLRLTRSAKNIQYFGAGTRLSVL.

The J gene is TRBJ2-7, the V gene TRBV7-8; D could derive from TRBD1 or TRBD2 (5 bases each). The germline V gene encodes CDR1 SGHVS and CDR2 FQNEAQ. V lost 2 bases and J 2 bases, leaving 13 bases between the germline ends. This CDR3 region has 15 residues. CDR3 loop: CASSLISEGPYEQYF. CDR3 in DNA: TGTGCCAGCAGCTTAATTTCCGAGGGGCCCTACGAGCAGTACTTC.

This clonotype was counted many times. This sequence joins TRBV4-3 and TRBJ2-2; 9 bases are a match to TRBD2. V shed 5 bases and J 4 bases; nucleotides not matched to a gene: 11. CDR3 length: 17 residues. CDR1 LGHNA and CDR2 YSLEER come from the germline V gene. CDR3 residues: CASSARLAGIITGELFF. DNA for the CDR3: TGCGCCAGCAGCGCCCGGCTAGCGGGAATTATCACCGGGGAGCTGTTTTTT.